This is a list of T cell receptor beta chains from one sample in a study of T cell responses to AZD1222 COVID-19 vaccine. TCRdb keeps only in-frame clones here, not all; method: immunoSEQ multiplex PCR. The sample yields about 110,000 clones, about 86% seen once. Sequenced material: peripheral blood, taken on day 0 of AZD1222 vaccination. All receptors derive from an adult in good health. Both conserved end residues are part of each CDR3. The order of the fields is V gene, clone size, J gene, CDR3 protein. Clone sizes are given selectively: once, few, many, or a class where the clone is expanded.

TRBV6-5	NA	TRBJ2-7	CASSSGVWEQYF
TRBV6-5	NA	TRBJ2-6	CASSLASGANVLTF
TRBV29-1	NA	TRBJ2-5	CSAVRTTQYF
TRBV5-1	NA	TRBJ2-3	CASSLGQEGTDTQYF
TRBV3-1/TRBV3-2	NA	TRBJ2-3	CASNGVAGGFSTDTQYF
TRBV9	NA	TRBJ1-2	CASSTTTGGYYGYTF
TRBV12-3/TRBV12-4	NA	TRBJ1-1	CASRATGDSVAFF
TRBV29-1	once	TRBJ2-1	CSVLTDSYNEQFF
TRBV27	NA	TRBJ1-1	CASRPRHNEAFF
TRBV9	NA	TRBJ1-6	CASSVDAVNSPLHF
TRBV28	once	TRBJ1-1	CASSLFAGQGFTEAFF
TRBV6-2/TRBV6-3	NA	TRBJ1-4	CASSYSIGRKEKLFF
TRBV4-1	once	TRBJ2-7	CASSRLAAVSSYEQYF
TRBV18	NA	TRBJ2-5	CASSPGTERETQYF
TRBV4-1	NA	TRBJ1-1	CASSPRKGQNLKYLNTEAFF
TRBV7-3	NA	TRBJ2-7	CASSPYLTPYEQYF
TRBV30	NA	TRBJ1-2	CAWSVARMNYGYTF
TRBV27	once	TRBJ2-2	CASSPYGANTGELFF
TRBV12-3/TRBV12-4	NA	TRBJ1-2	CASSPLGTNVYTF
TRBV6-5	once	TRBJ1-2	CASSTGTGIGGYTF
TRBV6-2/TRBV6-3	NA	TRBJ1-5	CASSYPARGQPQHF
TRBV27	NA	TRBJ1-3	CASSLRLGDTIYF
TRBV5-1	NA	TRBJ2-2	CASSLAGPQTGELFF